A selection of T cell receptor beta chains follows, all from one sample in a study of identical twins. TCRdb called the 5' RACE reads again in MiXCR, with one record for every CDR3 protein. The data contain around 1.7 million distinct CDR3 sequences, 32% of them singletons. The sample consisted of cord blood. These receptors were taken from a newborn girl in good health. Each CDR3 is given with its conserved first and last residue. The order of the fields is D gene, clone size, J gene, V gene, CDR3 protein, CDR3 DNA. A D gene is named only where the DNA matches it firmly. For some rows the clone size is stated as once, few or many, or as a class when expanded; others skip it.

TRBD2,few,TRBJ2-1,TRBV20-1,CSARPTSGRYYNEQFF,TGCAGTGCTAGGCCGACTAGCGGGAGGTACTACAATGAGCAGTTCTTC
.,.,TRBJ1-2,TRBV6-6,CASSYTREPYGYTF,TGTGCCAGCAGTTACACGCGGGAGCCCTATGGCTACACCTTC
TRBD1,.,TRBJ2-4,TRBV20-1,CSADRTGWDETRYF,TGCAGTGCTGACAGGACAGGGTGGGACGAGACCCGGTACTTC
.,few,TRBJ2-5,TRBV14,CASSQAVGLETQYF,TGTGCCAGCAGCCAAGCGGTAGGGTTGGAGACCCAGTACTTC
.,.,TRBJ2-5,TRBV24-1,CATSDLGVTQETQYF,TGTGCCACCAGTGATTTGGGGGTAACCCAAGAGACCCAGTACTTC
TRBD1,.,TRBJ2-3,TRBV18,CASPGQGEDTQYF,TGTGCCAGCCCGGGACAGGGGGAGGATACGCAGTATTTT
.,once,TRBJ2-2,TRBV20-1,CSAIPPGLNTGELFF,TGCAGTGCAATCCCCCCCGGACTCAACACCGGGGAGCTGTTTTTT
TRBD2,few,TRBJ2-1,TRBV5-1,CASSLHVREGWFF,TGCGCCAGCAGCCTCCATGTACGGGAGGGTTGGTTCTTC
TRBD1,.,TRBJ1-6,TRBV24-1,CAASGQEGGWNSPPHF,TGTGCCGCCAGTGGACAGGAGGGCGGATGGAATTCACCCCCCCACTTT
.,.,TRBJ1-1,TRBV24-1,CATSEGWDTEAFF,TGTGCCACCAGTGAGGGTTGGGACACTGAAGCTTTCTTT
.,many,TRBJ1-5,TRBV7-8,CASSLGRSSNQPQHF,TGTGCCAGCAGCTTAGGGAGGAGTAGCAATCAGCCCCAGCATTTT
.,.,TRBJ2-3,TRBV20-1,CSARESFFADTQYF,TGCAGTGCTAGAGAGAGTTTTTTTGCAGATACGCAGTATTTT
TRBD1,.,TRBJ1-6,TRBV5-1,CASSPLGTGYNSPLHF,TGCGCCAGCAGTCCTCTAGGGACAGGGTATAATTCACCCCTCCACTTT
.,.,TRBJ2-3,TRBV20-1,CSARSRGTSTDTQYF,TGCAGTGCTAGATCCCGGGGAACTAGCACAGATACGCAGTATTTT
TRBD1,.,TRBJ2-3,TRBV20-1,CSARDIGQGAYSANTDTQYF,TGCAGTGCTAGAGATATTGGACAGGGGGCGTATAGCGCCAACACAGATACGCAGTATTTT
.,few,TRBJ2-3,TRBV25-1,CASRGDSYTQYF,TGTGCCAGCAGGGGAGACAGCTACACGCAGTATTTT
.,many,TRBJ2-3,TRBV5-4,CASSLRAGLSTDTQYF,TGTGCCAGCAGTTTGAGGGCGGGCCTCAGCACAGATACGCAGTATTTT
TRBD2,few,TRBJ2-3,TRBV5-1,CASSLDSGGSTDTQYF,TGCGCCAGCAGCTTAGATAGCGGGGGGAGCACAGATACGCAGTATTTT
TRBD1,once,TRBJ2-3,TRBV5-1,CASSLAWDRGTQYF,TGCGCCAGCAGCTTGGCCTGGGACAGGGGGACGCAGTATTTT
TRBD2,few,TRBJ2-3,TRBV4-1,CASSPSGRAHTDTQYF,TGCGCCAGCAGCCCGAGCGGGAGGGCACACACAGATACGCAGTATTTT
TRBD2,.,TRBJ2-7,TRBV4-2,CANSQEASGGSYNEQYF,TGTGCCAACAGCCAAGAGGCTAGCGGGGGTTCTTACAATGAGCAGTACTTC
.,.,TRBJ2-2,TRBV29-1,CSVVENTGELFF,TGCAGCGTTGTGGAAAACACCGGGGAGCTGTTTTTT
.,.,TRBJ2-5,TRBV7-9,CASSFPLVLETQYF,TGTGCCAGCAGCTTCCCCCTAGTTCTGGAGACCCAGTACTTC
TRBD1,.,TRBJ1-6,TRBV20-1,CSASPQGKTYNSPLHF,TGCAGTGCTAGTCCACAGGGGAAAACTTATAATTCACCCCTCCACTTT
TRBD2,.,TRBJ2-7,TRBV4-2,CASSQGLAGSYNEQYF,TGTGCCAGCAGCCAAGGGCTAGCGGGGTCCTACAATGAGCAGTACTTC
.,many,TRBJ2-3,TRBV4-2,CASSRGTTDTQYF,TGTGCCAGCAGCCGCGGGACCACAGATACGCAGTATTTT
TRBD1,.,TRBJ1-2,TRBV7-9,CASGPTGEDGYTF,TGTGCCAGCGGGCCAACAGGGGAGGATGGCTACACCTTC
TRBD2,few,TRBJ2-3,TRBV5-1,CASSFWGQGTSGRARPTDTQYF,TGCGCCAGCAGCTTCTGGGGACAGGGTACTAGCGGGAGGGCCCGTCCCACAGATACGCAGTATTTT
.,.,TRBJ1-5,TRBV30,CAWEGGGNQPQHF,TGTGCCTGGGAAGGGGGGGGCAATCAGCCCCAGCATTTT